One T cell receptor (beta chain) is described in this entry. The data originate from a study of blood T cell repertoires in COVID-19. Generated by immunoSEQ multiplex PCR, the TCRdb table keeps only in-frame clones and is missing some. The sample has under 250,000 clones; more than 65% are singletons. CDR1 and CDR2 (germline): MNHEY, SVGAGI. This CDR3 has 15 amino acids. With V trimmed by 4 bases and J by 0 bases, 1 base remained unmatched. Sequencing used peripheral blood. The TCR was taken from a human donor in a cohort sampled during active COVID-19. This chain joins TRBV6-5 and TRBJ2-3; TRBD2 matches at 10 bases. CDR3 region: CASSWTSGSTDTQYF. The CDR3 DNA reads TGTGCCAGCAGTTGGACTAGCGGTAGCACAGATACGCAGTATTTT.